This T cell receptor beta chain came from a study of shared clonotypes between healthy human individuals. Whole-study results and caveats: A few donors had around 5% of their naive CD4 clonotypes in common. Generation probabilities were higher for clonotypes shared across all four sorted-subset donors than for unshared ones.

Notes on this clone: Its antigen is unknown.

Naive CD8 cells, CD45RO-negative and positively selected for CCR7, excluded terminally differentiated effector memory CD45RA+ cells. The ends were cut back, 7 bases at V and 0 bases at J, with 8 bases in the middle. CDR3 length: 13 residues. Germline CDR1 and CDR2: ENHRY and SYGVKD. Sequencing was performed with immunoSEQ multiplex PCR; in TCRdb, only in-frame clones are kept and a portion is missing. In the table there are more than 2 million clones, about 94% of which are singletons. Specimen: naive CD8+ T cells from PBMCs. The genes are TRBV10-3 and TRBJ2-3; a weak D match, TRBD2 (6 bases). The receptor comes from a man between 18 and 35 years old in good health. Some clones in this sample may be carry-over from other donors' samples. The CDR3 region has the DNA TGTGCCATCATGGGGGGAAGCACAGATACGCAGTATTTT. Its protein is CAIMGGSTDTQYF.